This passage covers 27 T cell receptor beta chains from one sample sequenced in a study of T cells in Graves' hyperthyroidism and ophthalmopathy. Amplified TCR beta CDR3 regions came from RNA transcripts. Carried out on the TCR CDR3, a first-round RT-PCR used the HTBI primer set. TCRdb used MiXCR to reprocess the multiplex PCR reads, holding one entry per CDR3 protein. The table includes some 500,000 distinct CDR3 sequences, approximately 15% detected once. The sample consisted of blood. Receptors were obtained from a woman younger than 30 with Graves' hyperthyroidism.

This clonotype was detected ten times or more. The rearrangement links TRBV7-3 to TRBJ2-1; TRBD2 matches at 11 bases. V gave up 4 bases and J gave up 5 bases; unmatched junction bases: 13. CDR1 and CDR2 (germline): SGHTA, FQGTGA. This CDR3 has 18 amino acids. The CDR3: CASSSLGTSGPPHNEQFF. In DNA, the CDR3 is TGTGCCAGCAGCTCCCTCGGGACTAGCGGACCCCCCCACAATGAGCAGTTCTTC.

This clonotype was detected many times. The chain employs TRBV10-2 and TRBJ2-7; no firm D call. Trimming shortened V by 3 bases and J by 1 base, and 13 bases separated the two germline ends. This CDR3 is built from 15 residues. Germline CDR1 WSHSY, CDR2 SAAADI. DNA of the CDR3: TGCGCCAGCAGTGAAAGAGGCGGAGCGTCCTACGAGCAGTACGTC. Its translation: CASSERGGASYEQYV.

The table lists this clonotype with many counts. V usage is TRBV30 and J usage is TRBJ2-3; TRBD2 matches at 13 bases. Germline V gene sequence: CDR1 GTSNPN, CDR2 SVGIG (reference sequence). The junction had 6 bases not matched to a gene; V was cut back by 2 bases and J by 7 bases. The length of the CDR3 is 15 residues. CDR3 DNA: TGTGCCTGGAGTACTGGGACTAGCGGGACTCATACGCAGTATTTT. It yields the protein CAWSTGTSGTHTQYF.

This clonotype was observed many times. V and J are TRBV20-1 and TRBJ1-2; TRBD1 might be the D (5 bases). With 2 bases removed from V and 2 bases from J, the gap between germline ends came to 9 bases. Germline V gene lookup returns CDR1 DFQATT and CDR2 SNEGSKA (reference sequence). CDR3 length equals 13 residues. CDR3: CSARMGDNYGYTF. The CDR3 DNA is TGCAGTGCTAGAATGGGGGACAACTATGGCTACACCTTC.

There are a few counts of this clonotype. This chain uses TRBV19 with TRBJ2-1; D gene uncertain. Germline lookup yields CDR1 LNHDA and CDR2 SQIVND (reference sequence). The CDR3 is made up of 16 amino acids. Trimming left V 5 bases short and J 0 bases short, with 14 bases between. The CDR3 nucleotides are TGTGCCAGTAGTCCCACCGACGCGAGCTCCTACAATGAGCAGTTCTTC. Translation: CASSPTDASSYNEQFF.

V is TRBV28 and J is TRBJ2-1, with 7 bases matching TRBD2. Germline trimming cut 5 bases from V and 2 bases from J; bases unmatched to any gene: 12. This CDR3 contains 17 residues. Per germline, CDR1 MDHEN and CDR2 SYDVKM. CDR3 nucleotides: TGTGCCAGCAGTCCCATGGCGGGAGTAGTTCCCTACAATGAGCAGTTCTTC. Protein: CASSPMAGVVPYNEQFF.

This clonotype came up a few times. The CDR3 spells CASSQDWNYGYTF. CDR3 bases: TGTGCCAGCAGCCAAGATTGGAACTATGGCTACACCTTC. The V gene is TRBV3-1, the J gene TRBJ1-2; no definite D call. This CDR3 has 13 residues. Germline loops: CDR1 LGHDT, CDR2 YNNKEL (reference sequence). The V end was cut by 0 bases, the J end by 2 bases, with 4 bases between.

The sample holds many counts of this clonotype. The chain recombines TRBV10-3 with TRBJ2-1; TRBD2 matches 7 bases. Germline V lookup: CDR1 ENHRY, CDR2 SYGVKD. The CDR3 runs 14 residues. Trimming took 10 bases from V and 2 from J; bases not matched to a gene: 8. The CDR3: CATHKAGTYNEQFF. CDR3 in DNA: TGTGCCACCCACAAAGCGGGAACCTACAATGAGCAGTTCTTC.

Ten or more counts support this clonotype. The chain couples TRBV5-1 to TRBJ1-1, with TRBD1 matching 7 bases. Germline loops: CDR1 SGHRS, CDR2 YFSETQ. This CDR3 has 16 amino acids. V lost 4 bases and J lost 0; bases outside the gene matches: 9. The CDR3 region is CASSPRQGSLNTEAFF. The CDR3 DNA reads as TGCGCCAGCAGCCCCAGACAGGGCAGTTTGAACACTGAAGCTTTCTTT.

V and J are TRBV7-2 and TRBJ2-3; TRBD2 matches at 16 bases. The CDR3 is made up of 19 amino acids. J lost 4 bases, V lost 2 bases, and 9 bases had no gene match. CDR1 is SGHTA and CDR2 is FQGNSA in the germline V gene. CDR3 sequence (DNA): TGTGCCAGCAGCTTACTGGGACTAGCGGGAGGGAAGGTCCCAGATACGCAGTATTTT. Its translation: CASSLLGLAGGKVPDTQYF.

The table lists this clonotype with many counts. This chain connects TRBV12-3 or TRBV12-4 to TRBJ2-3; D may be TRBD1 (6 bases). Trimming removed 1 base from V and 5 bases from J, with 19 bases in between. This CDR3 has 17 amino acids. CDR3 sequence: CASSLDTRTAFRDTQYF. CDR3 in DNA: TGTGCCAGCAGTTTAGACACTAGGACAGCTTTTAGAGATACGCAGTATTTT.

This clonotype was seen a handful of times. The V call is TRBV7-9, the J call TRBJ2-1; 8 positions agree with TRBD2. The CDR3 is 15 amino acids. Losses at the gene ends were 1 base for V and 7 bases for J; bases not matched to a gene: 6. From germline, CDR1 is SEHNR and CDR2 FQNEAQ (reference sequence). CDR3 nucleotide sequence: TGTGCCAGCAGCTTAGGGGTAGCGGGATGGAATGAGCAGTTCTTC. Translated, it gives CASSLGVAGWNEQFF.

This clonotype was counted ten times or more. This chain joins TRBV2 and TRBJ2-7, with 7 bases fitting TRBD2. CDR1 SNHLY and CDR2 FYNNEI come from the germline V gene. J lost 3 bases, V lost 8 bases, and 7 bases had no gene match. The CDR3 length is 13 residues. The CDR3 is CASFREDLYEQYV. DNA of the CDR3: TGTGCCAGCTTCCGGGAGGACCTCTACGAGCAGTACGTC.

The table lists this clonotype with many counts. This chain connects TRBV27 to TRBJ2-7, with D possibly being TRBD2 (5 bases). In germline, CDR1 is MNHEY, CDR2 SMNVEV (reference sequence). This CDR3 comprises 15 residues. Trimming took off 2 bases at V and 1 base at J, with 12 bases between the two ends. CDR3 nucleotide sequence: TGTGCCAGCAGTTTAAACGGACTTCAGTCCTACGAGCAGTACTTC. It translates to CASSLNGLQSYEQYF.

This clonotype was observed a few times. The V gene is TRBV4-1, the J gene TRBJ2-1, with 7 bases matching TRBD2. Germline loops: CDR1 MGHRA, CDR2 YSYEKL. Unmatched junction bases numbered 10, after V lost 7 bases and J lost 7 bases. The CDR3 contains 14 residues. As DNA, the CDR3 is TGCGCCAGCACCCGAGTGGGGGAGGGAAATGAGCAGTTCTTC. This codes for CASTRVGEGNEQFF.

The sample holds many counts of this clonotype. The chain employs TRBV7-2 and TRBJ2-7, with D tentatively TRBD2 (5 bases). The CDR3 runs 14 residues. The V and J ends lost 5 bases and 2 bases respectively, with 13 bases between them. Germline V CDR1 and CDR2: SGHTA, FQGNSA. The chain's CDR3 is CASSEGRPPYEQYF. In DNA, the CDR3 is TGTGCCAGCAGCGAGGGCCGGCCACCCTACGAGCAGTACTTC.

J is TRBJ2-3 and V is TRBV10-3; 14 bases are a match to TRBD2. The CDR3 sequence is 18 residues long. From germline, CDR1 is ENHRY and CDR2 SYGVKD. The J segment lost 1 base and the V segment lost 4 bases, leaving 7 bases of the junction unmatched. The CDR3 nucleotides read TGTGCCATCAGTGGGACTAGCGGGAGGCAGCTGGGCACAGATACGCAGTATTTT. This codes for CAISGTSGRQLGTDTQYF.

The chain recombines TRBV14 with TRBJ1-2; TRBD1 agrees at 9 bases. The CDR3 spans 15 residues. Trimming at V came to 4 bases and at J to 4 bases, leaving 7 bases not matched to a gene. The germline gives CDR1 SGHDN, CDR2 FVKESK. CDR3 region: CASSPTTGGSYGYTF. DNA for the CDR3: TGTGCCAGCAGCCCCACTACAGGGGGCTCCTATGGCTACACCTTC.

This rearrangement joins TRBV29-1 to TRBJ2-4, with 13 bases lining up with TRBD2. Trimming took 4 bases from V and 8 from J; bases not matched to a gene: 2. CDR1 SQVTM and CDR2 ANQGSEA come from the germline V gene. This CDR3 is 13 amino acids long. DNA for the CDR3: TGCAGCGTTGTCACTAGCGGGAGGGACATTCAGTACTTC. Translating it yields CSVVTSGRDIQYF.

The sample holds many counts of this clonotype. The gene calls are TRBV18 and TRBJ2-7; the match to TRBD2 covers 7 bases. CDR1 and CDR2 (germline): KGHSH, LQKENI. The CDR3 length is 14 residues. J was trimmed by 3 bases and V by 5 bases; bases with no gene match: 7. The CDR3 DNA reads TGTGCCAGCTCAACGGGGGGACTGAGCTACGAGCAGTACTTC. The encoded protein is CASSTGGLSYEQYF.

This clonotype was picked up many times. V is TRBV20-1 and J is TRBJ2-7; maybe TRBD1 (6 bases). Trimming took 0 bases from V and 2 from J, leaving 8 bases between them. Looked up from germline, CDR1 is DFQATT and CDR2 is SNEGSKA (reference sequence). This CDR3 spans 13 amino acids. CDR3 bases: TGCAGTGCTAGAGAATCAGGGGCCTACGAGCAGTACTTC. This codes for CSARESGAYEQYF.

V gene TRBV5-1 combines with J gene TRBJ1-1; 9 nucleotides line up with TRBD1. CDR3 length equals 15 residues. V shed 4 bases, J shed 1 base, and the junction held 5 bases outside the gene matches. Looked up from germline, CDR1 is SGHRS and CDR2 is YFSETQ. The CDR3 coding sequence is TGCGCCAGCAGCACGGACAGGGGACCGAACACTGAAGCTTTCTTT. Encoded protein: CASSTDRGPNTEAFF.

This clonotype was seen many times. The CDR3 DNA reads TGTGCCAGCAGGGCAATCAGGGGAGGCTCCTATAATTCACCCCTCCACTTT. Amino acids: CASRAIRGGSYNSPLHF. The chain is built from TRBV11-2 and TRBJ1-6, with D perhaps TRBD1 (6 bases). The V end was cut by 6 bases, the J end by 0 bases, with 15 bases between. The CDR3 is 17 amino acids. Germline V gene lookup returns CDR1 SGHAT and CDR2 FQNNGV. Combining the CDR3 with reference TRBV11-2 and TRBJ1-6 gives the whole variable domain EAGVAQSPRYKIIEKRQSVAFWCNPISGHATLYWYQQILGQGPKLLIQFQNNGVVDDSQLPKDRFSAERLKGVDSTLKIQPAKLEDSAVYLCASRAIRGGSYNSPLHFGNGTRLTVT.

This clonotype was seen ten or more times. The J gene is TRBJ2-1, the V gene TRBV5-5, with TRBD2 matching over 11 bases. V dropped 5 bases and J dropped 2; count of bases not matched to a gene: 6. The CDR3 is 16 residues long. Germline V gene sequence: CDR1 SGHKS, CDR2 YYEKEE (reference sequence). DNA for the CDR3: TGTGCCAGCAGGGCGACTAGCGGGGAAGCCTACAATGAGCAGTTCTTC. This encodes CASRATSGEAYNEQFF.

A remark on this clonotype: A read error may produce the germline difference seen at one junction end. J is TRBJ1-1 and V is TRBV5-5, with TRBD1 as a possible D gene (6 bases). The CDR3 is 16 residues long. Germline loops: CDR1 SGHKS, CDR2 YYEKEE (reference sequence). The CDR3 DNA is TGTGCCAGCAGCTTGTCCCCCGGGGGCCCGAACGCTGAAGCTTTCTTT. Amino acids: CASSLSPGGPNAEAFF. Drawing the rest from reference TRBV5-5 and TRBJ1-1, the complete variable domain is DAGVTQSPTHLIKTRGQQVTLRCSPISGHKSVSWYQQVLGQGPQFIFQYYEKEERGRGNFPDRFSARQFPNYSSELNVNALLLGDSALYLCASSLSPGGPNAEAFFGQGTRLTVV.

This clonotype turned up a few times. This chain joins TRBV6-1 and TRBJ1-2, with D hard to call. The germline V gene has CDR1 MNHNS and CDR2 SASEGT. This CDR3 has 12 amino acids. V lost 8 bases and J lost 8, with 15 bases in between. The CDR3 DNA is TGTGCCAGCCACGCCGGTAGGGAGGGCTACACCTTC. Residues: CASHAGREGYTF.

The V call is TRBV20-1, the J call TRBJ2-5; the D gene is possibly TRBD2 (5 bases). Germline V gene sequence: CDR1 DFQATT, CDR2 SNEGSKA (reference sequence). V was trimmed by 3 bases and J by 4 bases, leaving 15 bases between them. The CDR3 has 14 residues. CDR3 in DNA: TGCAGTGCTAGTGGCGGGCCCTCCAGAGAGACCCAGTACTTC. Protein: CSASGGPSRETQYF.